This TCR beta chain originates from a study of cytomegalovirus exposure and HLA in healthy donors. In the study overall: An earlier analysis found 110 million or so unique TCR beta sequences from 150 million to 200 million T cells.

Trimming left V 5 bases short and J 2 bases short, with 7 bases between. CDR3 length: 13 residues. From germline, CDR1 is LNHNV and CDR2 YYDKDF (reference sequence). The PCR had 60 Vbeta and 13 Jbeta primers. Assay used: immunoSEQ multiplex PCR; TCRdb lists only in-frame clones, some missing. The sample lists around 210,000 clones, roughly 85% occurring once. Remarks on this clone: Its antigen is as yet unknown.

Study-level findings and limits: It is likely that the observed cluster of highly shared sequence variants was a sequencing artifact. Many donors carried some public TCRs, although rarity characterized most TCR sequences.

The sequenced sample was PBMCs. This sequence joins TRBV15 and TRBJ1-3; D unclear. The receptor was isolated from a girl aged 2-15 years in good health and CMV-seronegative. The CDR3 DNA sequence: TGTGCCACCAGCGGTAGCCCTGGAAACACCATATATTTT. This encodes CATSGSPGNTIYF. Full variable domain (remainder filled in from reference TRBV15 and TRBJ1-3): DAMVIQNPRYQVTQFGKPVTLSCSQTLNHNVMYWYQQKSSQAPKLLFHYYDKDFNNEADTPDNFQSRRPNTSFCFLDIRSPGLGDTAMYLCATSGSPGNTIYFGEGSWLTVV.